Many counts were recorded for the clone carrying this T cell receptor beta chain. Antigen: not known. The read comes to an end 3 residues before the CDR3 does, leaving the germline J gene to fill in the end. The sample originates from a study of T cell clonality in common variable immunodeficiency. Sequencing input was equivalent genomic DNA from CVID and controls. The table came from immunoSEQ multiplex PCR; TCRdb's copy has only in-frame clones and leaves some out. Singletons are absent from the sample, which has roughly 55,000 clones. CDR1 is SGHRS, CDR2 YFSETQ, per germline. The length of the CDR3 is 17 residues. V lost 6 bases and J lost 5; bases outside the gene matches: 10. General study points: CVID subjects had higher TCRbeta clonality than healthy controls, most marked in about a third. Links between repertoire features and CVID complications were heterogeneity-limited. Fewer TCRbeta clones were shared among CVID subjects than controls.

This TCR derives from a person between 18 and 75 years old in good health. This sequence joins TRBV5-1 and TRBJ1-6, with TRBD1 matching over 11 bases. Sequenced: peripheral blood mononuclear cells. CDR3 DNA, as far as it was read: TGCGCCAGCAACCTTGGAGGGACAGGGGGTCATAATTCACCC. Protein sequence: CASNLGGTGGHNSP. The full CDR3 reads CASNLGGTGGHNSPLHF.